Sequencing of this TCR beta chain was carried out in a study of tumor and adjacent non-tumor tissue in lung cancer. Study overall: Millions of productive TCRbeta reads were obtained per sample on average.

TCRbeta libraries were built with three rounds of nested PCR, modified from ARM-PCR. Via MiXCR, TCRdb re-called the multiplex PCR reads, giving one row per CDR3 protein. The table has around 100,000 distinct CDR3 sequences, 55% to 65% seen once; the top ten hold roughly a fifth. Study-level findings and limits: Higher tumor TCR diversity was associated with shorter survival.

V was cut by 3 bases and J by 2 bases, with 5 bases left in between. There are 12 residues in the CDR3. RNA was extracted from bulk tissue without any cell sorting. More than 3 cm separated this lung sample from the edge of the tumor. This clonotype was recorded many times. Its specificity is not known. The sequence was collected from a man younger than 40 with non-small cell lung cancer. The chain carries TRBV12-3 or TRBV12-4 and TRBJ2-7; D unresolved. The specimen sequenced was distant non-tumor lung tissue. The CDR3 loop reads CASSLTPYEQYF. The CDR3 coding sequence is TGTGCCAGCAGTTTGACCCCCTACGAGCAGTACTTC.